This TCR beta chain was recovered during a study of blood T cell repertoires in COVID-19. Produced via immunoSEQ multiplex PCR; TCRdb's table is partial and in-frame only. The data contain about 210,000 clones, approximately 78% of them singletons. This clone was found a few times. The source material was peripheral blood. This clonotype originated in a woman aged 40 to 50 with acute or convalescent COVID-19.

The CDR3 coding sequence is TGTGCCAGTAGTATAGACACCGGGACTATCCTCTACGAGCAGTACTTC. Encoded protein: CASSIDTGTILYEQYF. The chain links TRBV19 to TRBJ2-7, with 7 nucleotides matching TRBD2. The V and J ends lost 0 bases and 3 bases, in that order; junction bases with no gene match: 8. The CDR3 is 16 residues long. CDR1 and CDR2 from the germline V gene are LNHDA and SQIVND (reference sequence).